This T cell receptor (beta chain) is from a study of blood T cell repertoires in COVID-19. Turning to the study itself: PBMCs, B-cell-depleted T cells, or T cells provided the cDNA or gDNA that made up the material.

There are a few counts of this clone. Source study methods: Amplified reference gene primers provided the basis for estimating nucleated cell counts. Profiling relied on immunoSEQ multiplex PCR, and the TCRdb table lists in-frame clones only, not all of them. The DNA was the basis for D and trimming; V, J and clone size are from that table. This sample yields approximately 250,000 clones, of which more than 75% are seen a single time; just under 9% belongs to the top ten. The CDR3 has 14 amino acids. With V trimmed by 5 bases and J by 1 base, 5 bases remained unmatched. The germline V gene encodes CDR1 SGHKS and CDR2 YYEKEE (reference sequence).

This sequence originates from a middle-aged man with active or convalescent COVID-19. Source material: peripheral blood. The genes are TRBV5-5 and TRBJ1-1; 7 bases map to TRBD1. CDR3 nucleotides: TGTGCCAGCAGACTGGGACAGACGAACACTGAAGCTTTCTTT. As protein: CASRLGQTNTEAFF.